These T cell receptor beta chains were read from a single sample in a study of human T cells and chemical hapten exposure. TCRdb re-analysed the RACE reads in MiXCR, keeping a single row per CDR3 protein. The sample holds about 71,000 distinct CDR3 sequences, around 10% seen once. The input for sequencing was whole blood, taken in connection with sensitization to the hapten diphenylcyclopropenone (DPC). The receptors stem from a woman aged 45 to 65 with alopecia areata. Some clones in this sample may be carry-over from other donors' samples. Both conserved end residues are trimmed from each CDR3.

TRBV25-1,ASSDPRREARPLH
TRBV3-1,ASSLRTAKNSPLH
TRBV18,ASSRDGDSSPLH
TRBV7-2,ASSMALAVATDTQY
TRBV4-1,ASSPTPTGSTEQY
TRBV6-2/TRBV6-3,ASRGGGPNSPLH
TRBV4-1,ASSQELAYEQY
TRBV12-3/TRBV12-4,ASSSIGPSL
TRBV20-1,SAQDRLAGVDTQY
TRBV28,ASSLLGQGNQPQH
TRBV5-1,ASSLLAGASTDTQY
TRBV7-9,ASSPTRGVDSPLH
TRBV11-2,ASSLAGGAPYEQY
TRBV9,ASNGPYRGTANTGELF
TRBV5-5,ASSPHRDRATEQY
TRBV11-2,ASSLEPGAHNEQF
TRBV5-1,ASSSNYADTEAF
TRBV6-1,ASSEKPWGQY
TRBV29-1,SVGTGPSAQY